The rows below give T cell receptor beta chains drawn from one sample of a study of blood T cell repertoires in COVID-19. TCRdb keeps only in-frame clones here, not all; method: immunoSEQ multiplex PCR. Here the sample spans over 150,000 clones, 70% to 85% being singletons. Sequenced sample: peripheral blood. Every receptor here comes from a woman aged 55-70 years with acute or convalescent COVID-19. CDR3s include the opening cysteine and the closing phenylalanine or tryptophan. Fields, in order: J gene, D gene, clone size, V gene, CDR3 DNA, CDR3 protein. A D gene is named only where the DNA matches it firmly. Expanded clones get a size class; other rows say once, few or many, or leave the size out.

TRBJ1-5	.	.	TRBV2	TGTGCCAGCAGGGGCGGGAGGGGTCAGCCCCAGCATTTT	CASRGGRGQPQHF
TRBJ2-1	TRBD2	.	TRBV11-2	TGTGCCAGCAGTTATTCCGGGACTAGCGCAAATGAGCAGTTCTTC	CASSYSGTSANEQFF
TRBJ2-1	.	.	TRBV6-2/TRBV6-3	TGTGCCAGCAGTTTTCCGGGACTCCCCGGGGGCAATGAGCAGTTCTTC	CASSFPGLPGGNEQFF
TRBJ1-2	.	.	TRBV30	TGTGCCTGGAGTGGTCTGGGGGCCCACTATGGCTACACCTTC	CAWSGLGAHYGYTF
TRBJ1-2	.	.	TRBV3-1/TRBV3-2	TGTGCCAGCAGCCGAGAGGACAGAAACTATGGCTACACCTTC	CASSREDRNYGYTF
TRBJ2-5	.	.	TRBV5-8	TGTGCCAGCAGCTCCTCCCCCGGGACACCGAAAAAATATACCCAGTACTTC	CASSSSPGTPKKYTQYF
TRBJ2-3	TRBD2	.	TRBV7-3	TGTGCCAGCAGCCCGCACCTAGCGGGGGGGCCCGGTACGCAGTATTTT	CASSPHLAGGPGTQYF
TRBJ1-3	.	few	TRBV11-2	TGTGCCAGCAGCAGTTCACTGGGCGCCATATATTTT	CASSSSLGAIYF
TRBJ1-6	TRBD1	.	TRBV7-9	TGTGCCAGCAGCTACGGTGGGACAGGGGACTCACCCCTCCACTTT	CASSYGGTGDSPLHF
TRBJ1-2	.	few	TRBV18	TGTGCCAGCTCACCGGTCGGGAGAAACTATGGCTACACCTTC	CASSPVGRNYGYTF
TRBJ2-3	.	once	TRBV4-2	TGTGCCAGCAGCCAAGAGTCTAGCGGCACAGATACGCAGTATTTT	CASSQESSGTDTQYF
TRBJ1-1	TRBD1	many	TRBV6-4	TGTGCCAGCAGGGGACAGGGCTCAGCTTTCTTT	CASRGQGSAFF
TRBJ1-5	.	.	TRBV18	TGTGCCAGCTCCTCAAAAGGAGGCAATCAGCCCCAGCATTTT	CASSSKGGNQPQHF
TRBJ1-1	.	.	TRBV12-3/TRBV12-4	TGTGCCAGCAGTTTTCAGGGTACCACTGAAGCTTTCTTT	CASSFQGTTEAFF
TRBJ2-2	.	once	TRBV6-5	TGTGCCGGAGGGACAGCCGCGAACACCGGGGAGCTGTTTTTT	CAGGTAANTGELFF
TRBJ1-3	.	.	TRBV18	TGTGCCAGCTCACCACCCGACAGGATGTACTCTGGAAACACCATATATTTT	CASSPPDRMYSGNTIYF
TRBJ1-2	.	.	TRBV30	TGTGCCTGGAGTCAGGGTTATGGCTACACCTTC	CAWSQGYGYTF
TRBJ1-2	.	few	TRBV24-1	TGTGCCACCAGTGAGTGGGGAGTGACTGGCTACACCTTC	CATSEWGVTGYTF
TRBJ1-4	.	.	TRBV7-9	TGTGCCAGCAGCCCGGGCCAGGGCGATGAAAAACTGTTTTTT	CASSPGQGDEKLFF
TRBJ1-4	TRBD1	.	TRBV5-6	TGTGCCAGCAGCTCGTTACAGGGGAATAATGAAAAACTGTTTTTT	CASSSLQGNNEKLFF
TRBJ2-3	TRBD2	.	TRBV10-3	TGTGCCATCAGTGCACTAGCGGGGCCCACAGATACGCAGTATTTT	CAISALAGPTDTQYF
TRBJ2-3	TRBD2	.	TRBV6-5	TGTGCCAGCAGTTCCGTAGCGGGGGCCCGCACAGATACGCAGTATTTT	CASSSVAGARTDTQYF